Following are 21 T cell receptor beta chains from one sample sequenced in a study of blood T cell repertoires in COVID-19. Generated by immunoSEQ multiplex PCR, the TCRdb table keeps only in-frame clones and is missing some. The table shows 60,000 to 85,000 clones, with roughly nine tenths occurring only once. Source material: peripheral blood. Receptor source: a man aged 35 to 55 with COVID-19, enrolled during active disease.

The chain combines TRBV7-2 with TRBJ2-3; D ambiguous. There are 14 residues in the CDR3. Germline CDR1 and CDR2: SGHTA and FQGNSA. V lost 5 bases and J lost 2, with 11 bases in between. In DNA, the CDR3 is TGTGCCAGCAGCACTCGATTTTCCACAGATACGCAGTATTTT. Translation gives CASSTRFSTDTQYF.

The rearrangement links TRBV20-1 to TRBJ2-3, with a possible D match to TRBD2 (6 bases). Trimming took off 3 bases at V and 2 bases at J, with 12 bases between the two ends. The CDR3 has 14 residues. Germline CDR1 and CDR2: DFQATT and SNEGSKA (reference sequence). The CDR3 nucleotides are TGCAGTGCTAGTGGGGCTAGCGCCACAGATACGCAGTATTTT. This gives the protein CSASGASATDTQYF.

The rearrangement uses TRBV6-5 and TRBJ1-1, with 9 bases aligning to TRBD1. Germline trimming cut 4 bases from V and 6 bases from J; bases unmatched to any gene: 6. The CDR3 length is 14 residues. Germline CDR1 reads MNHEY; CDR2 reads SVGAGI. This CDR3 reads CASSFTGGGSEAFF. DNA for the CDR3: TGTGCCAGCAGTTTTACAGGGGGCGGGTCTGAAGCTTTCTTT.

V usage is TRBV7-9 and J usage is TRBJ1-3; a possible D gene is TRBD1 (6 bases). The CDR3 is 15 amino acids. Between the trimmed V and J ends, which lost 5 bases and 0 bases, there was a span of 11 bases. Germline CDR1 reads SEHNR; CDR2 reads FQNEAQ (reference sequence). CDR3 nucleotides: TGTGCCAGCAGCCACGACAGGAGCTCTGGAAACACCATATATTTT. Its protein product is CASSHDRSSGNTIYF.

The J gene is TRBJ1-3, the V gene TRBV5-1, with 9 positions matching TRBD1. There are 17 residues in the CDR3. V trimming: 4 bases; J trimming: 3 bases; junction bases outside the gene matches: 11. The germline gives CDR1 SGHRS, CDR2 YFSETQ. CDR3 amino acids: CASSPRGGTGYGNTIYF. In DNA, the CDR3 is TGCGCCAGCAGCCCCCGAGGGGGGACAGGGTATGGAAACACCATATATTTT.

The gene calls are TRBV5-5 and TRBJ1-4; D is possibly TRBD1 (5 bases). CDR1 and CDR2 from the germline V gene are SGHKS and YYEKEE (reference sequence). The ends were cut back, 2 bases at V and 4 bases at J, with 12 bases in the middle. This CDR3 contains 15 residues. The CDR3 loop reads CASSFNRRGNEKLFF. The CDR3, as DNA: TGTGCCAGCAGCTTTAACAGGCGCGGTAATGAAAAACTGTTTTTT.

The V call is TRBV27, the J call TRBJ1-2; perhaps TRBD1 as D (6 bases). Looked up from germline, CDR1 is MNHEY and CDR2 is SMNVEV (reference sequence). CDR3 size: 14 residues. Between the trimmed V and J ends, which lost 3 bases and 2 bases, there was a span of 10 bases. CDR3 protein: CASSFLGGNYGYTF. In DNA, the CDR3 is TGTGCCAGCAGTTTCCTTGGGGGCAACTATGGCTACACCTTC.

The V gene is TRBV6-4, the J gene TRBJ1-1; D remains unclear. CDR3 length: 13 residues. CDR1 and CDR2 (germline): MRHNA, SNTAGT. With 6 bases removed from V and 1 base from J, the gap between germline ends came to 9 bases. CDR3 bases: TGTGCCAGCAGGGTTCTCAGGAACACTGAAGCTTTCTTT. Protein: CASRVLRNTEAFF.

This clone was seen more than once but under ten times. This sequence joins TRBV6-5 and TRBJ1-4, with D perhaps TRBD1 (6 bases). V dropped 11 bases and J dropped 5 bases, with 18 bases sitting between them. CDR3 size: 14 residues. CDR1 and CDR2 from the germline V gene are MNHEY and SVGAGI. CDR3 loop: CAPPPGEGNEKLFF. The DNA for the CDR3 is TGTGCCCCCCCGCCAGGGGAGGGAAATGAAAAACTGTTTTTT.

This clone was seen a single time. The chain carries TRBV30 and TRBJ2-5; D not certain. The CDR3 is 13 amino acids. V was clipped by 1 base and J by 2 bases, with 8 bases between them. Germline V gene sequence: CDR1 GTSNPN, CDR2 SVGIG (reference sequence). CDR3 sequence reads: CAWSAEWQETQYF. For the CDR3, the DNA is TGTGCCTGGAGTGCGGAGTGGCAAGAGACCCAGTACTTC.

This chain links TRBV6-5 with TRBJ1-4, with a weak D call TRBD1 (5 bases). Between the trimmed V and J ends, which lost 10 bases and 4 bases, there was a span of 10 bases. The CDR3 runs 12 residues. Germline loops: CDR1 MNHEY, CDR2 SVGAGI. The CDR3 loop is CATRRGNEKLFF. The CDR3 nucleotides are TGTGCCACCCGAAGGGGTAATGAAAAACTGTTTTTT.

V is TRBV6-5 and J is TRBJ1-1; no clear D. This CDR3 region has 14 residues. V gave up 5 bases and J gave up 6 bases, with 16 bases separating them. Germline values: CDR1 MNHEY, CDR2 SVGAGI. CDR3 sequence: CASSKTSIGAEAFF. For the CDR3, the DNA is TGTGCCAGCAGTAAAACATCAATCGGGGCTGAAGCTTTCTTT.

The chain uses TRBV28 and TRBJ2-7, with 13 bases that match TRBD2. CDR3 length: 15 residues. Per the germline V gene, CDR1 is MDHEN and CDR2 is SYDVKM. V lost 5 bases and J lost 6; bases outside the gene matches: 7. This CDR3 reads CASSMPGLAGIEQYF. The CDR3 DNA sequence: TGTGCCAGCAGTATGCCGGGACTAGCGGGGATCGAGCAGTACTTC.

The chain links TRBV28 to TRBJ1-5; maybe TRBD1 (6 bases). The CDR3 runs to 15 residues. Per the germline V gene, CDR1 is MDHEN and CDR2 is SYDVKM. With 7 bases removed from V and 6 bases from J, the gap between germline ends came to 19 bases. The CDR3 here is CASNGSGGRGQPQHF. The CDR3 DNA follows: TGTGCCAGCAACGGAAGCGGGGGGCGAGGTCAGCCCCAGCATTTT.

V is TRBV15 and J is TRBJ2-2, with D perhaps TRBD2 (6 bases). The CDR3 has 15 residues. Deletions cut 1 base from V and 6 bases from J, with 12 bases between. Per germline, CDR1 LNHNV and CDR2 YYDKDF (reference sequence). The CDR3 spells CATSRGTGVPGELFF. The CDR3 nucleotides read TGTGCCACCAGCAGAGGAACGGGGGTTCCCGGGGAGCTGTTTTTT.

The chain is built from TRBV27 and TRBJ1-2; 9 nucleotides agree with TRBD1. Germline V gives CDR1 MNHEY, CDR2 SMNVEV (reference sequence). With V trimmed by 6 bases and J by 5 bases, 10 bases remained unmatched. CDR3 size: 15 residues. CDR3: CASSWGTGMGYGYTF. The CDR3 DNA reads as TGTGCCAGCAGCTGGGGGACAGGGATGGGGTATGGCTACACCTTC.

The CDR3 region is CASSQGQGASSYEQYF. The CDR3 DNA reads TGCGCCAGCAGCCAAGGACAGGGGGCCAGTTCCTACGAGCAGTACTTC. This chain connects TRBV4-1 to TRBJ2-7; the match to TRBD1 covers 10 bases. The germline V gene encodes CDR1 MGHRA and CDR2 YSYEKL. The CDR3 covers 16 residues. J lost 1 base, V lost 1 base, and 4 bases had no gene match.

This chain links TRBV2 with TRBJ2-5; TRBD2 aligns across 10 bases. V shed 3 bases and J 4 bases; nucleotides not matched to a gene: 5. The CDR3 runs 15 residues. CDR1 is SNHLY, CDR2 FYNNEI, per germline. This chain's CDR3 is CASSDPGLATETQYF. DNA for the CDR3: TGTGCCAGCAGTGATCCGGGACTAGCGACAGAGACCCAGTACTTC. The whole variable domain, remainder taken from reference TRBV2 and TRBJ2-5, is EPEVTQTPSHQVTQMGQEVILRCVPISNHLYFYWYRQILGQKVEFLVSFYNNEISEKSEIFDDQFSVERPDGSNFTLKIRSTKLEDSAMYFCASSDPGLATETQYFGPGTRLLVL.

This chain connects TRBV30 to TRBJ1-1; 7 bases agree with TRBD1. With V trimmed by 5 bases and J by 1 base, 4 bases remained unmatched. Germline CDR1 reads GTSNPN; CDR2 reads SVGIG (reference sequence). The CDR3 has 13 amino acids. The CDR3 is CAWQGQTNTEAFF. In DNA, the CDR3 is TGTGCCTGGCAGGGACAGACGAACACTGAAGCTTTCTTT.

The chain recombines TRBV2 with TRBJ2-4; D uncertain. Germline lookup yields CDR1 SNHLY and CDR2 FYNNEI. The CDR3 is made up of 14 amino acids. The ends were cut back, 7 bases at V and 2 bases at J, with 12 bases in the middle. CDR3 protein: CASKLGPTKNIQYF. Here the CDR3 DNA reads TGTGCCAGCAAGCTGGGCCCGACCAAAAACATTCAGTACTTC. Full variable domain (rest looked up from reference TRBV2 and TRBJ2-4): EPEVTQTPSHQVTQMGQEVILRCVPISNHLYFYWYRQILGQKVEFLVSFYNNEISEKSEIFDDQFSVERPDGSNFTLKIRSTKLEDSAMYFCASKLGPTKNIQYFGAGTRLSVL.

The chain combines TRBV9 with TRBJ2-1, with 8 bases matching TRBD1. The V gene's germline CDR1 is SGDLS and CDR2 YYNGEE. The CDR3 has 14 residues. V lost 4 bases to trimming and J lost 4 bases; unmatched junction nucleotides: 4. This CDR3 is CASSTRDRYNEQFF. DNA for the CDR3: TGTGCCAGCAGCACCCGGGACAGGTACAATGAGCAGTTCTTC.